Listed here are 10 T cell receptor beta chains from one sample, sequenced in a study of CD8+ T cells in alopecia areata. Isolated RNA was reverse transcribed into cDNA used as the sequencing template. Clones were sequenced by immunoSEQ multiplex PCR, and TCRdb holds only the in-frame ones, with some missing. The top ten clones hold about a sixth of a sample with fewer than 110,000 clones, just under 60% of them seen once. Treatment reported: oral pan-JAK inhibitor, 5-10 mg twice daily. Material: CD8+ T cells sorted from blood, obtained at approximately week 61, from a patient treated with tofacitinib. All receptors come from a human donor with alopecia areata.

V and J are TRBV6-1 and TRBJ2-3; the D gene is possibly TRBD2 (5 bases). The V end lost 2 bases, the J end lost 2 bases, and 8 bases lay between the germline ends. CDR1 is MNHNS, CDR2 SASEGT, per germline. The CDR3 has 14 amino acids. DNA of the CDR3: TGTGCCAGCAGTGAACGGGGAGACACAGATACGCAGTATTTT. Amino acids: CASSERGDTDTQYF.

The rearrangement uses TRBV11-2 and TRBJ1-2, with TRBD1 identical over 7 bases. The V segment lost 4 bases and the J segment 5 bases; nucleotides outside the gene matches: 7. The CDR3 is 14 residues long. Germline-derived CDR1 and CDR2 are SGHAT and FQNNGV. The chain's CDR3 is CASSYQDRKYGYTF. For the CDR3, the DNA is TGTGCCAGCAGCTACCAGGACAGGAAGTATGGCTACACCTTC.

This CDR3 reads CAWWGQGDGYTF. CDR3 nucleotides: TGTGCCTGGTGGGGACAGGGGGATGGCTACACCTTC. The V and J genes are TRBV30 and TRBJ1-2, with TRBD1 identical over 11 bases. The CDR3 extends over 12 amino acids. Trimming at V came to 5 bases and at J to 6 bases, leaving 2 bases not matched to a gene. Germline CDR1 and CDR2: GTSNPN and SVGIG (reference sequence).

The chain carries TRBV5-4 and TRBJ2-2; D might be TRBD1 or TRBD2, each matching 5 bases. This CDR3 has 15 residues. The V end was cut by 4 bases, the J end by 1 base, with 11 bases between. Germline-derived CDR1 and CDR2 are SGHNT and YYREEE (reference sequence). CDR3 loop: CASSLGVENTGELFF. The CDR3 region has the DNA TGTGCCAGCAGCCTGGGGGTCGAGAACACCGGGGAGCTGTTTTTT.

The CDR3 region has the DNA TGTGCCAGCAGCAGAGACAGGAGGAACGAGCAGTACTTC. The encoded protein is CASSRDRRNEQYF. The chain uses TRBV6-6 and TRBJ2-7, with a weak D call TRBD1 (6 bases). The CDR3 is made up of 13 amino acids. Between the trimmed V and J ends, which lost 6 bases and 5 bases, there was a span of 14 bases. CDR1 MNHNY and CDR2 SVGAGI come from the germline V gene (reference sequence).

This chain links TRBV6-1 with TRBJ1-5; D unresolved. Germline V lookup: CDR1 MNHNS, CDR2 SASEGT. The CDR3 has 14 residues. Deletions cut 3 bases from V and 3 bases from J, with 9 bases between. The CDR3 is CASSEGTTNQPQHF. In DNA, the CDR3 is TGTGCCAGCAGTGAGGGCACTACCAATCAGCCCCAGCATTTT.

This clone occurred a few times. V and J are TRBV4-1 and TRBJ2-3; maybe TRBD1 (5 bases). This CDR3 spans 17 amino acids. The germline V gene encodes CDR1 MGHRA and CDR2 YSYEKL. V gave up 4 bases and J gave up 6 bases, with 23 bases separating them. The CDR3 region has the DNA TGCGCCAGCAGCCGCCTCCCCAGAAGGGGTTCAGGGGATACGCAGTATTTT. It translates to CASSRLPRRGSGDTQYF.

This clone came up a few times. This chain links TRBV14 with TRBJ1-2, with TRBD1 matching 9 bases. V lost 1 base and J lost 5; bases outside the gene matches: 5. The CDR3 is made up of 15 amino acids. Germline CDR1 is SGHDN and CDR2 is FVKESK. The DNA for the CDR3 is TGTGCCAGCAGCCAAGCGAAGGGGACAGGGTATGGCTACACCTTC. Amino acids: CASSQAKGTGYGYTF.

The CDR3 loop reads CASSFREKLFF. The DNA for the CDR3 is TGTGCCAGCAGCTTCAGAGAAAAACTGTTTTTT. The rearrangement uses TRBV13 and TRBJ1-4; D ambiguous. V lost 3 bases and J lost 8, with 4 bases in between. Germline values: CDR1 PRHDT, CDR2 FYEKMQ (reference sequence). This CDR3 is built from 11 residues.

In this sample, this clone turned up a few times. The chain employs TRBV7-3 and TRBJ1-6; the D is unclear. V gave up 1 base and J gave up 7 bases, with 8 bases separating them. This CDR3 region has 14 residues. Germline CDR1 and CDR2: SGHTA and FQGTGA. The CDR3 spells CASSLIGGNSPLHF. Written as DNA, the CDR3 is TGTGCCAGCAGCTTAATCGGAGGAAATTCACCCCTCCACTTT. Supplemented by reference TRBV7-3 and TRBJ1-6, the full variable domain reads GAGVSQTPSNKVTEKGKYVELRCDPISGHTALYWYRQSLGQGPEFLIYFQGTGAADDSGLPNDRFFAVRPEGSVSTLKIQRTERGDSAVYLCASSLIGGNSPLHFGNGTRLTVT.